Listed here are 32 T cell receptor beta chains from one sample, sequenced in a study of blood T cell repertoires in COVID-19. The method was immunoSEQ multiplex PCR; TCRdb's version includes in-frame clones alone and lacks a portion of them. This table has about 140,000 clones, over 80% appearing once. The sequenced material came from peripheral blood. Source of these receptors: an elderly woman with acute or convalescent COVID-19.

The rearrangement joins TRBV19 to TRBJ1-5; 9 bases are a match to TRBD1. This CDR3 has 14 amino acids. Germline CDR1 LNHDA, CDR2 SQIVND (reference sequence). The ends lost 7 bases at V and 6 bases at J; junction bases unmatched: 7. The CDR3 DNA follows: TGTGCCAGTACCCCGGGACAGGGACTTCAGCCCCAGCATTTT. As protein: CASTPGQGLQPQHF.

The gene calls are TRBV2 and TRBJ2-2, with D possibly TRBD1 on 6 matching bases. V gave up 7 bases and J gave up 7 bases, with 13 bases separating them. This CDR3 is built from 13 residues. In germline, CDR1 is SNHLY, CDR2 FYNNEI. The CDR3 DNA sequence: TGTGCCAGCACCACAGGGATCGGCGGGGAGCTGTTTTTT. Protein product: CASTTGIGGELFF. Variable domain in full (rest from reference TRBV2 and TRBJ2-2): EPEVTQTPSHQVTQMGQEVILRCVPISNHLYFYWYRQILGQKVEFLVSFYNNEISEKSEIFDDQFSVERPDGSNFTLKIRSTKLEDSAMYFCASTTGIGGELFFGEGSRLTVL.

V gene TRBV7-8 combines with J gene TRBJ1-6, with 8 positions matching TRBD1. Germline CDR1 is SGHVS and CDR2 is FQNEAQ. The CDR3 length is 14 residues. With 5 bases clipped from V and 8 bases from J, the junction kept 5 bases outside the gene matches. The CDR3 sequence: CASSLDRGYSPLHF. As DNA, the CDR3 is TGTGCCAGCAGCCTCGACAGGGGATATTCACCCCTCCACTTT.

The V and J genes are TRBV7-8 and TRBJ1-2; the D is unclear. The CDR3 runs to 14 residues. Germline V lookup: CDR1 SGHVS, CDR2 FQNEAQ. The germline V and J ends were trimmed by 1 base and 5 bases, with 11 bases remaining between them. As DNA, the CDR3 is TGTGCCAGCAGCTTAGGGCCGGAGGATTATGGCTACACCTTC. Its translation is CASSLGPEDYGYTF.

The chain links TRBV6-6 to TRBJ2-3, with 8 bases aligning to TRBD1. This CDR3 has 16 residues. Germline V gene lookup returns CDR1 MNHNY and CDR2 SVGAGI (reference sequence). V shed 0 bases, J shed 5 bases, and the junction held 7 bases outside the gene matches. The DNA for the CDR3 is TGTGCCAGCAGTTACTCGGTCGCAGGGGGCGTAGATACGCAGTATTTT. This sequence encodes CASSYSVAGGVDTQYF.

The CDR3 reads CASSDRGRGHGYTF. Here the CDR3 DNA reads TGTGCCAGTAGTGACAGGGGGCGCGGGCATGGCTACACCTTC. The chain links TRBV19 to TRBJ1-2; 10 bases match TRBD1. The V gene's germline CDR1 is LNHDA and CDR2 SQIVND (reference sequence). The V segment lost 5 bases and the J segment 6 bases; nucleotides outside the gene matches: 6. The CDR3 contains 14 residues.

This clone was detected once. CDR3 coding DNA: TGTGCCTGGAGTCGATGGGGCTTTCCCCGTGGCTACACCTTC. Amino acids: CAWSRWGFPRGYTF. J is TRBJ1-2 and V is TRBV30; possibly TRBD1 for D (5 bases). Per germline, CDR1 GTSNPN and CDR2 SVGIG (reference sequence). V lost 2 bases and J lost 7, with 17 bases in between. The CDR3 consists of 14 residues.

This sequence joins TRBV5-1 and TRBJ2-1, with 10 bases fitting TRBD2. V dropped 2 bases and J dropped 5; count of bases not matched to a gene: 10. This CDR3 comprises 17 residues. Germline CDR1 is SGHRS and CDR2 is YFSETQ. CDR3 region: CASSFLKRGGPNNEQFF. The CDR3 region has the DNA TGCGCCAGCAGCTTCCTAAAGCGGGGGGGCCCGAACAATGAGCAGTTCTTC.

The chain uses TRBV7-3 and TRBJ2-1, with D unclear. The CDR3 has 14 amino acids. Germline values: CDR1 SGHTA, CDR2 FQGTGA. The V and J ends lost 5 bases and 8 bases respectively, with 16 bases between them. The CDR3 here is CASSPDRWSDEQFF. CDR3 bases: TGTGCCAGCAGCCCAGACCGGTGGAGCGATGAGCAGTTCTTC.

The chain recombines TRBV7-3 with TRBJ2-2, with 8 bases matching TRBD1. V shed 2 bases and J 6 bases; nucleotides not matched to a gene: 2. The CDR3 is made up of 14 amino acids. The V gene's germline CDR1 is SGHTA and CDR2 FQGTGA. CDR3 sequence reads: CASSLPQGAGELFF. In nucleotides, the CDR3 is TGTGCCAGCAGCTTACCACAGGGGGCCGGGGAGCTGTTTTTT.

This clone was picked up a small number of times. The V call is TRBV2, the J call TRBJ2-7; D remains unclear. This CDR3 region has 11 residues. V was clipped by 6 bases and J by 2 bases, with 5 bases between them. Germline V CDR1 and CDR2: SNHLY, FYNNEI. CDR3 nucleotides: TGTGCCAGCAGCCAAACCTACGAGCAGTACTTC. It yields the protein CASSQTYEQYF.

Concerning this clone: Other DNA sequences within the sample encode an identical CDR3. The chain combines TRBV5-5 with TRBJ1-5; no firm D call. CDR1 and CDR2 from the germline V gene are SGHKS and YYEKEE (reference sequence). V was clipped by 4 bases and J by 0 bases, with 5 bases between them. This CDR3 contains 13 residues. CDR3 amino acids: CASSLYSNQPQHF. CDR3 coding DNA: TGTGCCAGCAGCCTCTATAGCAATCAGCCCCAGCATTTT.

V usage is TRBV5-6 and J usage is TRBJ2-7; 7 bases align to TRBD1. The CDR3 has 15 residues. The ends lost 0 bases at V and 2 bases at J; junction bases unmatched: 5. Germline V gives CDR1 SGHDT, CDR2 YYEEEE. CDR3: CASSLGDRDAYEQYF. The DNA for the CDR3 is TGTGCCAGCAGCTTGGGAGACAGGGATGCCTACGAGCAGTACTTC.

The V call is TRBV6-6, the J call TRBJ1-2; D unclear. Per the germline V gene, CDR1 is MNHNY and CDR2 is SVGAGI (reference sequence). Trimming left V 7 bases short and J 2 bases short, with 14 bases between. The CDR3 is 14 amino acids. The CDR3 here is CASIATGRNYGYTF. CDR3 in DNA: TGTGCCAGCATTGCGACGGGGAGGAACTATGGCTACACCTTC.

The V gene is TRBV5-1, the J gene TRBJ1-1, with TRBD1 identical over 7 bases. Germline values: CDR1 SGHRS, CDR2 YFSETQ. The V segment lost 0 bases and the J segment 2 bases; nucleotides outside the gene matches: 1. There are 14 residues in the CDR3. CDR3 protein: CASSLGDSNTEAFF. CDR3 bases: TGCGCCAGCAGCTTGGGGGACAGTAACACTGAAGCTTTCTTT. Full variable domain (rest looked up from reference TRBV5-1 and TRBJ1-1): KAGVTQTPRYLIKTRGQQVTLSCSPISGHRSVSWYQQTPGQGLQFLFEYFSETQRNKGNFPGRFSGRQFSNSRSEMNVSTLELGDSALYLCASSLGDSNTEAFFGQGTRLTVV.

The chain employs TRBV18 and TRBJ1-2, with D tentatively TRBD1 (5 bases). The CDR3 sequence is 14 residues long. Per germline, CDR1 KGHSH and CDR2 LQKENI. V was pared by 1 base and J by 6 bases, with 12 bases between. CDR3 amino acids: CASSPHGGWDGYTF. The CDR3 region has the DNA TGTGCCAGCTCACCACACGGGGGATGGGATGGCTACACCTTC.

This sequence joins TRBV5-4 and TRBJ2-1; D possibly corresponds to TRBD1 (5 bases). The germline gives CDR1 SGHNT, CDR2 YYREEE (reference sequence). Trimming removed 4 bases at V and 6 bases at J, with 14 bases between. The CDR3 totals 14 residues. CDR3 region: CASSQGERGNEQFF. CDR3 bases: TGTGCCAGCAGCCAAGGGGAACGAGGCAATGAGCAGTTCTTC. Drawing the rest from reference TRBV5-4 and TRBJ2-1, the complete variable domain is ETGVTQSPTHLIKTRGQQVTLRCSSQSGHNTVSWYQQALGQGPQFIFQYYREEENGRGNFPPRFSGLQFPNYSSELNVNALELDDSALYLCASSQGERGNEQFFGPGTRLTVL.

V usage is TRBV30 and J usage is TRBJ2-1, with no clear D. Trimming cost V 1 base and J 6 bases, with 13 bases left between them. This CDR3 region has 14 residues. In germline, CDR1 is GTSNPN, CDR2 SVGIG (reference sequence). CDR3 residues: CAWSADIASNEQFF. CDR3 nucleotides: TGTGCCTGGAGTGCCGACATCGCCTCCAATGAGCAGTTCTTC.

V is TRBV2 and J is TRBJ1-5; D not certain. The CDR3 has 14 amino acids. CDR1 and CDR2 from the germline V gene are SNHLY and FYNNEI. V dropped 6 bases and J dropped 1 base, with 10 bases sitting between them. CDR3 in amino acids: CASRSGLSNQPQHF. The CDR3 coding sequence is TGTGCCAGCAGATCCGGACTGAGCAATCAGCCCCAGCATTTT.

The chain combines TRBV7-9 with TRBJ1-1, with D tentatively TRBD1 (6 bases). Trimming shortened V by 0 bases and J by 3 bases, and 11 bases separated the two germline ends. The germline CDR1 and CDR2 sequences are SEHNR and FQNEAQ (reference sequence). The CDR3 contains 15 residues. CDR3 amino acids: CASSLASQGYTEAFF. The CDR3, as DNA: TGTGCCAGCAGCTTAGCGTCACAGGGATACACTGAAGCTTTCTTT.

The chain carries TRBV9 and TRBJ2-1; tentatively, D is TRBD1 (6 bases). This CDR3 has 15 amino acids. The V gene's germline CDR1 is SGDLS and CDR2 YYNGEE. V was pared by 4 bases and J by 2 bases, with 13 bases between. The CDR3 protein is CASSSQGSTYNEQFF. The DNA of the CDR3 is TGTGCCAGCAGCTCTCAGGGGAGTACCTACAATGAGCAGTTCTTC.

CDR3 coding DNA: TGTGCCAGCAGCTACAGTCTAGCGGGGTACTACGAGCAGTACTTC. Protein sequence: CASSYSLAGYYEQYF. The chain carries TRBV7-2 and TRBJ2-7, with TRBD2 matching over 9 bases. This CDR3 comprises 15 residues. Unmatched junction bases numbered 7, after V lost 4 bases and J lost 3 bases. CDR1 is SGHTA, CDR2 FQGNSA, per germline.

This clone has just one count. The CDR3 bases are TGTGCCAGCAGTGCCTACAGGGAAGCTAACTATGGCTACACCTTC. Its translation: CASSAYREANYGYTF. The chain couples TRBV2 to TRBJ1-2; D is perhaps TRBD1 (6 bases). The germline V gene has CDR1 SNHLY and CDR2 FYNNEI. V lost 4 bases to trimming and J lost 0 bases, with 12 bases between them. This CDR3 is 15 amino acids long.

The CDR3 DNA sequence: TGCGCCAGCAGCTTGTGGGCCAATCAGCCCCAGCATTTT. Translation gives CASSLWANQPQHF. V gene TRBV5-1 combines with J gene TRBJ1-5; D not certain. The V end lost 1 base, the J end lost 3 bases, and 5 bases lay between the germline ends. CDR3 length: 13 residues. Germline-derived CDR1 and CDR2 are SGHRS and YFSETQ.

The chain recombines TRBV27 with TRBJ1-2; 11 bases fit TRBD1. Germline CDR1 and CDR2: MNHEY and SMNVEV (reference sequence). Germline trimming cut 5 bases from V and 4 bases from J; bases unmatched to any gene: 9. There are 16 residues in the CDR3. CDR3 region: CASSPTRTGGAYGYTF. The CDR3 DNA reads TGTGCCAGCAGTCCTACCCGGACAGGGGGCGCCTATGGCTACACCTTC.

In its sample, this clone was seen once. The gene calls are TRBV9 and TRBJ1-3; D is unresolved. CDR1 and CDR2 (germline): SGDLS, YYNGEE. The CDR3 is made up of 16 amino acids. V gave up 0 bases and J gave up 2 bases, with 12 bases separating them. In DNA, the CDR3 is TGTGCCAGCAGCGTAGGTTGGGGAGCTACTGGAAACACCATATATTTT. Translated, it gives CASSVGWGATGNTIYF.

The chain couples TRBV6-1 to TRBJ2-1, with a tentative D call TRBD1 (6 bases). This CDR3 is built from 15 residues. Germline V CDR1 and CDR2: MNHNS, SASEGT. V lost 2 bases to trimming and J lost 4 bases, with 12 bases between them. The CDR3 spells CASSETPDSYNEQFF. CDR3 in DNA: TGTGCCAGCAGTGAAACCCCGGACAGTTACAATGAGCAGTTCTTC.

V is TRBV6-2 or TRBV6-3 and J is TRBJ2-7; D unresolved. CDR3 length: 15 residues. Germline V CDR1 and CDR2: MNHEY, SVGEGT. The V and J ends lost 5 bases and 0 bases respectively, with 14 bases between them. The CDR3 region has the DNA TGTGCCAGCAGTAACCCAGCCAGGAACTCCTACGAGCAGTACTTC. It translates to CASSNPARNSYEQYF.

This chain uses TRBV12-3 or TRBV12-4 with TRBJ1-1; D is ambiguous. V was cut by 8 bases and J by 5 bases, with 15 bases left in between. The CDR3 has 13 residues. The CDR3 region is CASLGVVPTEAFF. As DNA, the CDR3 is TGTGCCAGCCTCGGGGTAGTCCCTACTGAAGCTTTCTTT.

V usage is TRBV7-6 and J usage is TRBJ2-1; 8 bases map to TRBD1. CDR3 length: 18 amino acids. In germline, CDR1 is SGHVS, CDR2 FNYEAQ. The V gene end was trimmed by 5 bases and the J gene end by 5 bases; junction bases not matched to a gene: 17. CDR3: CASSRLGRGQGKNNEQFF. CDR3 sequence (DNA): TGTGCCAGCAGCCGGCTTGGTAGAGGACAGGGAAAGAACAATGAGCAGTTCTTC.

This chain connects TRBV2 to TRBJ2-5; D is possibly TRBD2 (6 bases). There are 15 residues in the CDR3. Per the germline V gene, CDR1 is SNHLY and CDR2 is FYNNEI. Trimming removed 5 bases from V and 4 bases from J, with 17 bases in between. CDR3 in amino acids: CASSPDLLGGETQYF. CDR3 nucleotides: TGTGCCAGCAGTCCGGACCTCCTGGGAGGAGAGACCCAGTACTTC.

CDR3 nucleotides: TGTGCCAGTAGGAACTTGGGACAGGCCCAAGAGACCCAGTACTTC. It is translated as CASRNLGQAQETQYF. This chain uses TRBV19 with TRBJ2-5; 8 bases align to TRBD1. J gave up 1 base and V 6 bases, and 7 bases lay outside the gene matches. The germline gives CDR1 LNHDA, CDR2 SQIVND (reference sequence). This CDR3 region has 15 residues.